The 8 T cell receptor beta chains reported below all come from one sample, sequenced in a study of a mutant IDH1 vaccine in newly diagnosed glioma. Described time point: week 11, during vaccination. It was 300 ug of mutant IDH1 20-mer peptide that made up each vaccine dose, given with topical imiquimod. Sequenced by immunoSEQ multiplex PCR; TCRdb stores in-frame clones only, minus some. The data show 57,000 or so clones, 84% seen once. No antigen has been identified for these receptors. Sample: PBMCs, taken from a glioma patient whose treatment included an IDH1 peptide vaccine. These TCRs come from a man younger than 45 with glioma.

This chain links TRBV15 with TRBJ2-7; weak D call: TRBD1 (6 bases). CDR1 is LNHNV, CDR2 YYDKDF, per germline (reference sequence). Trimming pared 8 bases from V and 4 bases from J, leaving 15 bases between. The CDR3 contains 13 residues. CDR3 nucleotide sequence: TGTGCCACCCGCGACCGAGGGGGATACGAGCAGTACTTC. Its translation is CATRDRGGYEQYF.

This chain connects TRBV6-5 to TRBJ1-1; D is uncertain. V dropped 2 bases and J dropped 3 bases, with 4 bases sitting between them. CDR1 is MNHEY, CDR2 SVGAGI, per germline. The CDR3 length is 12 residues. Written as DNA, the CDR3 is TGTGCCAGCAGTTACGGGGACACTGAAGCTTTCTTT. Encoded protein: CASSYGDTEAFF.

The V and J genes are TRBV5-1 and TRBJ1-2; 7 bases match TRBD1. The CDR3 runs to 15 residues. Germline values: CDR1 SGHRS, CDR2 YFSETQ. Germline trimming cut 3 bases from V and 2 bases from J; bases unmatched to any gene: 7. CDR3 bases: TGCGCCAGCAGCTCGGGGGACAGCCTCAACTATGGCTACACCTTC. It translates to CASSSGDSLNYGYTF.

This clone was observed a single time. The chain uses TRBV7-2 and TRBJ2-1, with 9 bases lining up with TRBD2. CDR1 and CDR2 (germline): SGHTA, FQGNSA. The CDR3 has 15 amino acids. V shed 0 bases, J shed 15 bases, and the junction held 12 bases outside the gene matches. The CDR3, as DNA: TGTGCCAGCAGCTTAGCGGGCGGAGGGACTAGCAAGCTGTTCTTC. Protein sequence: CASSLAGGGTSKLFF. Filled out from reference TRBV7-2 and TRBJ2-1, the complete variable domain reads GAGVSQSPSNKVTEKGKDVELRCDPISGHTALYWYRQSLGQGLEFLIYFQGNSAPDKSGLPSDRFSAERTGGSVSTLTIQRTQQEDSAVYLCASSLAGGGTSKLFFGPGTRLTVL.

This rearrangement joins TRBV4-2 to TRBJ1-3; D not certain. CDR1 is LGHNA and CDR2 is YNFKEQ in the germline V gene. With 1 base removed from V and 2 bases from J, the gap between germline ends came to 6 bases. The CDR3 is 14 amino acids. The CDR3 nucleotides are TGTGCCAGCAGCCAAGGCGGTCCTGGAAACACCATATATTTT. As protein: CASSQGGPGNTIYF.

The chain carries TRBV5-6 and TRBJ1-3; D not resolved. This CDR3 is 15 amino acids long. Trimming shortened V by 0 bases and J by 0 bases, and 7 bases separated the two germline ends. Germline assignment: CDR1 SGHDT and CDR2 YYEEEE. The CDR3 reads CASSLATDSGNTIYF. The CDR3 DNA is TGTGCCAGCAGCTTGGCGACCGACTCTGGAAACACCATATATTTT.

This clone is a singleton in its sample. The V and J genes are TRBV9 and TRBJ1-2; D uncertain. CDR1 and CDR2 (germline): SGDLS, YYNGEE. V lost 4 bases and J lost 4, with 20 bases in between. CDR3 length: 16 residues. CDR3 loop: CASSSPGKALAYGYTF. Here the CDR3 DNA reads TGTGCCAGCAGCTCACCGGGGAAGGCCCTGGCCTATGGCTACACCTTC.

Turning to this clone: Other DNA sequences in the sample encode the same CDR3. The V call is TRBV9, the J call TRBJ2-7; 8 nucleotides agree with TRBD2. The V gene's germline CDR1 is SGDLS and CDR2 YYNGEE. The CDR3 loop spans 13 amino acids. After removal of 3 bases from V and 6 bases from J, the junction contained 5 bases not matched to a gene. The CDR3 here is CASSGGLAREQYF. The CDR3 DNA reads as TGTGCCAGCAGCGGAGGACTAGCTCGCGAGCAGTACTTC.